A single sample is the source of the 7 T cell receptor beta chains below, sequenced in a study of blood T cell repertoires in COVID-19. Generated by immunoSEQ multiplex PCR, the TCRdb table keeps only in-frame clones and is missing some. The sample carries 90,000 to 150,000 clones, 55% to 75% recorded once. Sequenced input: peripheral blood. Receptors originate from a human donor with acute or convalescent COVID-19. The donor label of this sample is uncertain.

The J gene is TRBJ1-6, the V gene TRBV6-1; D might be TRBD1 (6 bases). Per germline, CDR1 MNHNS and CDR2 SASEGT. Trimming removed 4 bases from V and 9 bases from J, with 25 bases in between. The CDR3 totals 18 residues. This CDR3 is CASSVTDRRQGFGSPLHF. The DNA for the CDR3 is TGTGCCAGCAGTGTTACAGACCGGCGCCAGGGGTTCGGTTCACCCCTCCACTTT.

V and J are TRBV12-5 and TRBJ2-1; D gene unclear. CDR3 length equals 13 residues. The V end lost 4 bases, the J end lost 3 bases, and 7 bases lay between the germline ends. Germline V lookup: CDR1 LGHNT, CDR2 FRNRAP. CDR3 loop: CASGSYNYNEQFF. The CDR3 region has the DNA TGTGCTAGTGGTTCTTACAACTACAATGAGCAGTTCTTC.

This CDR3 reads CAWSGSRGGTGELFF. DNA for the CDR3: TGTGCCTGGAGTGGTTCCCGGGGGGGTACCGGGGAGCTGTTTTTT. The chain combines TRBV30 with TRBJ2-2; 8 bases line up with TRBD2. From germline, CDR1 is GTSNPN and CDR2 SVGIG (reference sequence). J lost 5 bases, V lost 1 base, and 6 bases had no gene match. This CDR3 region has 15 residues.

This clone has just a few counts. Here the CDR3 reads CASSRDSYEQYF. CDR3 nucleotide sequence: TGTGCCAGTAGTAGGGACAGCTACGAGCAGTACTTC. This chain links TRBV19 with TRBJ2-7; TRBD1 aligns across 7 bases. This CDR3 has 12 residues. The V gene end was trimmed by 4 bases and the J gene end by 3 bases; junction bases not matched to a gene: 0. The V gene's germline CDR1 is LNHDA and CDR2 SQIVND (reference sequence). Looking up the rest from reference TRBV19 and TRBJ2-7 gives the full variable domain: DGGITQSPKYLFRKEGQNVTLSCEQNLNHDAMYWYRQDPGQGLRLIYYSQIVNDFQKGDIAEGYSVSREKKESFPLTVTSAQKNPTAFYLCASSRDSYEQYFGPGTRLTVT.

This rearrangement joins TRBV2 to TRBJ1-4; no firm D call. The V end was cut by 4 bases, the J end by 7 bases, with 10 bases between. Germline-derived CDR1 and CDR2 are SNHLY and FYNNEI. The CDR3 is 13 amino acids. CDR3 protein: CASSGFTGEKLFF. The CDR3 DNA follows: TGTGCCAGCAGTGGCTTTACCGGTGAAAAACTGTTTTTT.

The chain's CDR3 is CASSMAGTGIHPQHF. The CDR3 DNA follows: TGTGCCAGCAGTATGGCCGGGACAGGGATTCATCCCCAGCATTTT. V usage is TRBV28 and J usage is TRBJ1-5; 9 positions match TRBD1. Per germline, CDR1 MDHEN and CDR2 SYDVKM. The length of the CDR3 is 15 residues. Trimming removed 5 bases from V and 10 bases from J; junction bases left unmatched: 12. The full variable domain, completed using reference TRBV28 and TRBJ1-5, is DVKVTQSSRYLVKRTGEKVFLECVQDMDHENMFWYRQDPGLGLRLIYFSYDVKMKEKGDIPEGYSVSREKKERFSLILESASTNQTSMYLCASSMAGTGIHPQHFGDGTRLSIL.

The chain uses TRBV7-2 and TRBJ2-2, with 7 bases identical to TRBD2. Germline lookup yields CDR1 SGHTA and CDR2 FQGNSA. J was trimmed by 4 bases and V by 7 bases; bases with no gene match: 3. The CDR3 has 13 residues. In DNA, the CDR3 is TGTGCCAGCAAAGGGAGGGTCACCGGGGAGCTGTTTTTT. Its protein is CASKGRVTGELFF.